This T cell receptor beta chain was identified during a study of blood T cell repertoires in COVID-19. Study at large: Italy, Spain and the United States were the sources of the convalescent and acute COVID-19 samples.

CDR3 size: 13 residues. With 3 bases removed from V and 4 bases from J, the gap between germline ends came to 6 bases. Per the original methods: Reference gene primers were amplified, and this amplification served to estimate nucleated cell counts. Assay: immunoSEQ multiplex PCR; the TCRdb copy retains only in-frame clones and omits some. The D gene and trimming were derived from the DNA, and the V and J assignments and clone size from that table. The sample holds approximately 100,000 clones, more than 70% seen once. The V call is TRBV12-3 or TRBV12-4, the J call TRBJ2-2; D unclear. The sequencing input was peripheral blood. This clonotype was obtained from a woman in her 30s with acute or convalescent COVID-19. CDR3 region: CASSLVSTGELFF. The CDR3 nucleotides are TGTGCCAGCAGTTTGGTTAGCACCGGGGAGCTGTTTTTT.